These 22 T cell receptor beta chains share one sample of origin, sequenced in a study of T cells after posttransplantation cyclophosphamide. Assay used: immunoSEQ multiplex PCR; TCRdb lists only in-frame clones, some missing. This sample has 40,000 or so clones and no singletons, with approximately 6.3% in the ten largest. The specimen sequenced was PBMCs. The receptors shown here come from a man aged 25-45 years in good health and a related stem cell transplant donor.

This clone was seen ten or more times. V and J are TRBV29-1 and TRBJ1-1; the D gene is possibly TRBD1 (5 bases). CDR1 is SQVTM, CDR2 ANQGSEA, per germline. The V end lost 7 bases, the J end lost 2 bases, and 8 bases lay between the germline ends. The CDR3 has 11 amino acids. CDR3: CSGRVNTEAFF. In DNA form, the CDR3 reads TGCAGCGGCAGGGTAAACACTGAAGCTTTCTTT.

The J gene is TRBJ1-2, the V gene TRBV5-5; D is uncertain. This CDR3 comprises 13 residues. CDR1 and CDR2 from the germline V gene are SGHKS and YYEKEE (reference sequence). V was pared by 0 bases and J by 4 bases, with 7 bases between. The CDR3 DNA follows: TGTGCCAGCAGCTTGGCCGGTGGCTATGGCTACACCTTC. Translated, it gives CASSLAGGYGYTF.

This chain uses TRBV11-2 with TRBJ2-5; D unresolved. Per germline, CDR1 SGHAT and CDR2 FQNNGV. This CDR3 spans 14 amino acids. V was clipped by 2 bases and J by 2 bases, with 9 bases between them. In nucleotides, the CDR3 is TGTGCCAGCAGCTTACTCGGGTGGCAAGAGACCCAGTACTTC. Translating it yields CASSLLGWQETQYF.

This clone appeared many times. The chain couples TRBV5-8 to TRBJ2-7, with 7 bases lining up with TRBD1. From germline, CDR1 is SGHTS and CDR2 YDEGEE. With V trimmed by 3 bases and J by 0 bases, 9 bases remained unmatched. The CDR3 has 16 residues. The CDR3 DNA follows: TGTGCCAGCAGCTATCCCGGGACAGATAGCTCCTACGAGCAGTACTTC. Translating it yields CASSYPGTDSSYEQYF. Full variable domain (missing parts from reference TRBV5-8 and TRBJ2-7): EAGVTQSPTHLIKTRGQQATLRCSPISGHTSVYWYQQALGLGLQFLLWYDEGEERNRGNFPPRFSGRQFPNYSSELNVNALELEDSALYLCASSYPGTDSSYEQYFGPGTRLTVT.

This clone occurred many times. V usage is TRBV28 and J usage is TRBJ1-2; D is possibly TRBD1 (5 bases). The V gene lost 11 bases and the J gene lost 2 bases, with 9 bases spanning the gap. Germline-derived CDR1 and CDR2 are MDHEN and SYDVKM. The CDR3 consists of 11 residues. The CDR3 nucleotides read TGTGCCTCACAGGACAACTATGGCTACACCTTC. Translated, it gives CASQDNYGYTF.

In its sample, this clone was seen many times. The CDR3 sequence: CASSPLGEGANEQYF. DNA for the CDR3: TGCGCCAGCAGCCCTCTTGGGGAGGGGGCTAACGAGCAGTACTTC. The chain uses TRBV4-1 and TRBJ2-7; perhaps D is TRBD1 or TRBD2 (7 bases each). Germline V gene lookup returns CDR1 MGHRA and CDR2 YSYEKL. Trimming cost V 4 bases and J 5 bases, with 18 bases left between them. The CDR3 has 15 amino acids.

This clone was recorded at least ten times. The rearrangement links TRBV9 to TRBJ1-3; perhaps TRBD1 as D (6 bases). The CDR3 covers 12 residues. Germline CDR1 and CDR2: SGDLS and YYNGEE. With 4 bases removed from V and 8 bases from J, the gap between germline ends came to 10 bases. CDR3 in amino acids: CASSMAGDTIYF. DNA for the CDR3: TGTGCCAGCAGCATGGCAGGGGACACCATATATTTT.

This clone was seen at least ten times. This chain links TRBV2 with TRBJ1-1, with 9 bases lining up with TRBD1. CDR3 size: 10 residues. Per the germline V gene, CDR1 is SNHLY and CDR2 is FYNNEI. Unmatched junction bases numbered 2, after V lost 10 bases and J lost 8 bases. The CDR3 sequence: CAMGQGEAFF. The CDR3 DNA is TGTGCCATGGGACAGGGAGAAGCTTTCTTT. Drawing the rest from reference TRBV2 and TRBJ1-1, the complete variable domain is EPEVTQTPSHQVTQMGQEVILRCVPISNHLYFYWYRQILGQKVEFLVSFYNNEISEKSEIFDDQFSVERPDGSNFTLKIRSTKLEDSAMYFCAMGQGEAFFGQGTRLTVV.

The V and J genes are TRBV5-6 and TRBJ2-5, with D possibly matching TRBD2 (6 bases). The germline V gene encodes CDR1 SGHDT and CDR2 YYEEEE. This CDR3 has 15 amino acids. Trimming shortened V by 0 bases and J by 4 bases, and 13 bases separated the two germline ends. CDR3 bases: TGTGCCAGCAGCTTGGCCGGAGGGGATGGAGAGACCCAGTACTTC. It yields the protein CASSLAGGDGETQYF.

This clone was counted many times. The rearrangement uses TRBV12-3 or TRBV12-4 and TRBJ1-6, with unresolved D. The CDR3 is made up of 14 amino acids. V was trimmed by 5 bases and J by 4 bases, leaving 9 bases between them. CDR3 coding DNA: TGTGCCAGCAGTCCCCAGAGTTATAATTCACCCCTCCACTTT. Residues: CASSPQSYNSPLHF.

This clone came up many times. The V call is TRBV27, the J call TRBJ1-5, with 9 bases aligning to TRBD1. CDR1 MNHEY and CDR2 SMNVEV come from the germline V gene (reference sequence). The CDR3 covers 16 residues. The junction had 4 bases not matched to a gene; V was cut back by 4 bases and J by 0 bases. The CDR3 loop reads CASSSGTGSSNQPQHF. The CDR3 coding sequence is TGTGCCAGCAGTTCGGGGACAGGGAGTAGCAATCAGCCCCAGCATTTT.

This clone is judged medium-sized (0.01 to 0.1%). The V call is TRBV6-2 or TRBV6-3, the J call TRBJ1-5; no reliable D call. The CDR3 spans 16 residues. V was cut by 4 bases and J by 0 bases, with 13 bases left in between. Germline CDR1 MNHEY, CDR2 SVGEGT. The CDR3 coding sequence is TGTGCCAGCAGTTTGGCACCTCCAAATAGCAATCAGCCCCAGCATTTT. Amino acid sequence: CASSLAPPNSNQPQHF.

This clone was found many times. This rearrangement joins TRBV5-6 to TRBJ1-1; D not certain. V dropped 0 bases and J dropped 1 base, with 4 bases sitting between them. The CDR3 runs to 13 residues. CDR1 SGHDT and CDR2 YYEEEE come from the germline V gene. The CDR3 reads CASSLAGNTEAFF. The DNA for the CDR3 is TGTGCCAGCAGCTTGGCAGGGAACACTGAAGCTTTCTTT.

This clone was seen at least ten times. The genes are TRBV5-1 and TRBJ2-7; 14 bases map to TRBD2. Germline-derived CDR1 and CDR2 are SGHRS and YFSETQ. J gave up 2 bases and V 2 bases, and 6 bases lay outside the gene matches. This CDR3 has 17 residues. CDR3 sequence (DNA): TGCGCCAGCAGCTTAGGACTAGCGGGGGGTCGGGCCTACGAGCAGTACTTC. Residues: CASSLGLAGGRAYEQYF.

The chain recombines TRBV29-1 with TRBJ1-2; no reliable D call. The CDR3 spans 11 residues. CDR1 and CDR2 (germline): SQVTM, ANQGSEA. Trimming stripped 5 bases from V and 7 bases from J, with 11 bases between. Written as DNA, the CDR3 is TGCAGCGTTCCGGGTCCCCTTGGCTACACCTTC. Its translation is CSVPGPLGYTF.

This clone has ten or more counts. The chain employs TRBV5-5 and TRBJ1-1; D is possibly TRBD1 (6 bases). V lost 6 bases and J 1 base, leaving 19 bases between the germline ends. Germline assignment: CDR1 SGHKS and CDR2 YYEKEE (reference sequence). CDR3 size: 16 residues. CDR3 loop: CASTHRGGAANTEAFF. CDR3 DNA sequence: TGTGCCAGCACCCACCGGGGGGGCGCGGCGAACACTGAAGCTTTCTTT.

This clone was seen ten or more times. The rearrangement links TRBV7-3 to TRBJ2-3; 10 nucleotides align to TRBD1. There are 16 residues in the CDR3. Germline V lookup: CDR1 SGHTA, CDR2 FQGTGA. V was pared by 5 bases and J by 6 bases, with 11 bases of the junction left unmatched. Here the CDR3 DNA reads TGTGCCAGCAGCCTCCGGGGTGGGACAGGGGAGGATACGCAGTATTTT. Translated: CASSLRGGTGEDTQYF. Based on the CDR3 plus reference TRBV7-3 and TRBJ2-3, the full variable domain is GAGVSQTPSNKVTEKGKYVELRCDPISGHTALYWYRQSLGQGPEFLIYFQGTGAADDSGLPNDRFFAVRPEGSVSTLKIQRTERGDSAVYLCASSLRGGTGEDTQYFGPGTRLTVL.

This clone was seen many times. The CDR3, as DNA: TGTGCCAGCAGCTCCCTTCCGGGACAGGGCCGTGAAAAACTGTTTTTT. Protein product: CASSSLPGQGREKLFF. The chain uses TRBV5-5 and TRBJ1-4; 9 bases agree with TRBD1. In germline, CDR1 is SGHKS, CDR2 YYEKEE (reference sequence). The CDR3 loop spans 16 amino acids. V shed 3 bases and J 7 bases; nucleotides not matched to a gene: 10.

The chain employs TRBV7-6 and TRBJ2-3; possibly TRBD2 for D (6 bases). This CDR3 comprises 14 residues. Germline V CDR1 and CDR2: SGHVS, FNYEAQ. V lost 5 bases and J lost 5, with 14 bases in between. Written as DNA, the CDR3 is TGTGCCAGCAGCGTTCAGGGCGGGGAAGATACGCAGTATTTT. This sequence encodes CASSVQGGEDTQYF.

In this sample, this clone turned up many times. The chain has TRBV6-1 and TRBJ2-5; 8 nucleotides line up with TRBD1. The CDR3 has 15 amino acids. Trimming took 5 bases from V and 5 from J; bases not matched to a gene: 10. Germline-derived CDR1 and CDR2 are MNHNS and SASEGT. The DNA for the CDR3 is TGTGCCAGCAGTCCAAGCCCCAGGGGGCTGGAGACCCAGTACTTC. This translates into CASSPSPRGLETQYF.

The chain has TRBV6-5 and TRBJ1-1, with TRBD1 identical over 10 bases. V shed 4 bases, J shed 1 base, and the junction held 6 bases outside the gene matches. Germline loops: CDR1 MNHEY, CDR2 SVGAGI. This CDR3 comprises 16 residues. The CDR3 spells CASSFRDRGRNTEAFF. CDR3 coding DNA: TGTGCCAGCAGTTTCCGGGACAGGGGTCGGAACACTGAAGCTTTCTTT.

This clone was found many times. The chain recombines TRBV7-9 with TRBJ2-1, with 12 bases matching TRBD1. Germline-derived CDR1 and CDR2 are SEHNR and FQNEAQ (reference sequence). V dropped 0 bases and J dropped 3; count of bases not matched to a gene: 3. This CDR3 contains 17 residues. The CDR3 spells CASSLAGTGGLYNEQFF. The DNA of the CDR3 is TGTGCCAGCAGCTTAGCGGGGACAGGGGGCCTCTACAATGAGCAGTTCTTC.